This paragraph reports one TCR beta chain. Its antigen is currently unknown. These data come from a study of cytomegalovirus exposure and HLA in healthy donors. Libraries were prepared by immunoSEQ multiplex PCR; TCRdb keeps only in-frame clonotypes and omits some of them. This table has around 300,000 clones, nearly 90% appearing once. CDR3 length equals 15 residues. CDR1 MNHEY and CDR2 SMNVEV come from the germline V gene (reference sequence). V lost 3 bases and J lost 10; bases outside the gene matches: 7. Points from the study as a whole: A subsequent analysis found that TCR clusters from the first cohort also tended to co-occur in the roughly 120 validation repertoires, with less than 95% of cluster scores above 0. The listing of roughly 160 TCR beta chains classed them as cytomegalovirus-associated.

The receptor comes from a man younger than 45 in good health and CMV-seronegative. Input material: PBMCs. V usage is TRBV27 and J usage is TRBJ2-1, with TRBD2 matching 12 bases. CDR3 amino acids: CASSFASGGAGEQFF. In DNA, the CDR3 is TGTGCCAGCAGTTTCGCTAGCGGGGGGGCGGGGGAGCAGTTCTTC.